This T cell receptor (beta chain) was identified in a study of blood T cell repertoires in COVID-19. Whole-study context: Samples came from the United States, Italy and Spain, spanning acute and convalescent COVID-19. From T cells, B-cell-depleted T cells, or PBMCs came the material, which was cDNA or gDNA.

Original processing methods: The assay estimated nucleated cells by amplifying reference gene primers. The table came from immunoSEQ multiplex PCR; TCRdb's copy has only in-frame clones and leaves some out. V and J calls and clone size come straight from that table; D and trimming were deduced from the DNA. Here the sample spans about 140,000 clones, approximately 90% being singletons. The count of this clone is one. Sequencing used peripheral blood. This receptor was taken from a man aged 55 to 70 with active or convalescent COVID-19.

The CDR3 region is CASSWTGWETQYF. CDR3 DNA sequence: TGTGCCAGCAGCTGGACAGGGTGGGAGACCCAGTACTTC. The chain employs TRBV7-9 and TRBJ2-5; 8 bases fit TRBD1. Trimming cost V 4 bases and J 5 bases; bases outside gene matches: 3. Germline-derived CDR1 and CDR2 are SEHNR and FQNEAQ (reference sequence). The CDR3 runs to 13 residues.